One and the same sample provided the 25 T cell receptor beta chains below, sequenced in a study of graft-versus-host responses after intestinal transplantation. The data were produced by immunoSEQ multiplex PCR, yet TCRdb's version contains in-frame clones alone and is incomplete. The repertoire consists of some 110,000 clones, with approximately 90% occurring once and the leading ten covering 0.23%. These TCRs are of unknown antigen specificity. Here the sequenced sample was unstimulated CD4+ T cells sorted from spleen or lymph node cells, taken before transplant. The receptors were gathered from a human donor who was the organ donor for an intestinal transplant.

The rearrangement links TRBV7-2 to TRBJ2-7; D may be TRBD2 (5 bases). This CDR3 is built from 15 residues. The V end lost 1 base, the J end lost 0 bases, and 10 bases lay between the germline ends. Germline V gene data show CDR1 as SGHTA and CDR2 as FQGNSA. The CDR3 region is CASSLVYSGSYEQYF. The CDR3 bases are TGTGCCAGCAGCTTAGTTTACAGCGGCTCCTACGAGCAGTACTTC.

The chain links TRBV6-1 to TRBJ2-7; 11 bases map to TRBD2. J gave up 4 bases and V 5 bases, and 1 base lay outside the gene matches. The CDR3 is 13 residues long. CDR1 MNHNS and CDR2 SASEGT come from the germline V gene. The CDR3 DNA sequence: TGTGCCAGCAGTTGGACTAGCGGGTACGAGCAGTACTTC. Its translation is CASSWTSGYEQYF.

V is TRBV13 and J is TRBJ1-4; 10 bases line up with TRBD1. V dropped 4 bases and J dropped 9; count of bases not matched to a gene: 8. Germline V gene data show CDR1 as PRHDT and CDR2 as FYEKMQ (reference sequence). This CDR3 has 15 amino acids. In DNA, the CDR3 is TGTGCCAGCAGCTATGGGGGACAGGGGCAAAAAAAACTGTTTTTT. Translating it yields CASSYGGQGQKKLFF. Drawing the rest from reference TRBV13 and TRBJ1-4, the complete variable domain is AAGVIQSPRHLIKEKRETATLKCYPIPRHDTVYWYQQGPGQDPQFLISFYEKMQSDKGSIPDRFSAQQFSDYHSELNMSSLELGDSALYFCASSYGGQGQKKLFFGSGTQLSVL.

The chain employs TRBV6-6 and TRBJ1-2, with a possible D match to TRBD1 (5 bases). Germline V lookup: CDR1 MNHNY, CDR2 SVGAGI (reference sequence). The CDR3 is made up of 15 amino acids. V lost 0 bases, J lost 4 bases, and 12 bases lay in between. The CDR3: CASSYSRGIGYGYTF. CDR3 nucleotide sequence: TGTGCCAGCAGTTACTCAAGGGGCATTGGCTATGGCTACACCTTC.

V usage is TRBV28 and J usage is TRBJ2-7; D possibly corresponds to TRBD1 (6 bases). Trimming cost V 0 bases and J 0 bases, with 21 bases left between them. The CDR3 runs 19 residues. CDR1 is MDHEN, CDR2 SYDVKM, per germline. CDR3 sequence: CASSLWFSISGQISYEQYF. DNA of the CDR3: TGTGCCAGCAGTTTATGGTTCTCTATTTCGGGACAAATCTCCTACGAGCAGTACTTC.

This chain links TRBV29-1 with TRBJ2-7; the match to TRBD2 covers 11 bases. The CDR3 loop spans 17 amino acids. Germline V CDR1 and CDR2: SQVTM, ANQGSEA. With V trimmed by 8 bases and J by 3 bases, 18 bases remained unmatched. The CDR3 reads CSNYRLAGLGWGYEQYF. The CDR3 DNA is TGCAGCAACTACAGACTAGCGGGACTTGGGTGGGGCTACGAGCAGTACTTC.

The chain couples TRBV7-9 to TRBJ1-1; 7 bases fit TRBD1. CDR1 is SEHNR, CDR2 FQNEAQ, per germline (reference sequence). This CDR3 has 14 residues. V lost 6 bases, J lost 0 bases, and 4 bases stayed unmatched. The CDR3: CASRNTGVNTEAFF. The DNA for the CDR3 is TGTGCCAGCAGGAACACAGGGGTGAACACTGAAGCTTTCTTT.

V gene TRBV7-2 combines with J gene TRBJ2-7; D may correspond to TRBD1 or TRBD2 (6 bases each). This CDR3 region has 17 residues. The V end was cut by 5 bases, the J end by 0 bases, with 20 bases between. Germline CDR1 and CDR2: SGHTA and FQGNSA. The CDR3 reads CASSPGGGRPSSYEQYF. The CDR3 nucleotides read TGTGCCAGCAGCCCCGGAGGGGGGCGGCCAAGCTCCTACGAGCAGTACTTC. The whole variable domain, remainder taken from reference TRBV7-2 and TRBJ2-7, is GAGVSQSPSNKVTEKGKDVELRCDPISGHTALYWYRQSLGQGLEFLIYFQGNSAPDKSGLPSDRFSAERTGGSVSTLTIQRTQQEDSAVYLCASSPGGGRPSSYEQYFGPGTRLTVT.

The CDR3 loop reads CKAGTGKGYTF. CDR3 nucleotide sequence: TGCAAAGCCGGGACAGGGAAAGGCTACACCTTC. V usage is TRBV20-1 and J usage is TRBJ1-2; TRBD1 matches 9 bases. CDR1 is DFQATT and CDR2 is SNEGSKA in the germline V gene (reference sequence). This CDR3 comprises 11 residues.

V usage is TRBV7-9 and J usage is TRBJ2-7, with 7 bases that match TRBD2. The CDR3 has 14 residues. Germline assignment: CDR1 SEHNR and CDR2 FQNEAQ (reference sequence). V gave up 3 bases and J gave up 2 bases; unmatched junction bases: 4. DNA for the CDR3: TGTGCCAGCAGCTTGGGGGGGGACGCCTACGAGCAGTACTTC. Translating gives CASSLGGDAYEQYF.

V and J are TRBV6-1 and TRBJ2-5; 9 nucleotides line up with TRBD1. The trim removed 6 bases at V and 2 bases at J, leaving 1 base unmatched. The CDR3 length is 13 residues. The germline gives CDR1 MNHNS, CDR2 SASEGT. In DNA form, the CDR3 reads TGTGCCAGCAGAGACAGGGGGCAAGAGACCCAGTACTTC. Its translation is CASRDRGQETQYF.

The chain uses TRBV28 and TRBJ1-4; unclear D gene. Trimming shortened V by 5 bases and J by 4 bases, and 11 bases separated the two germline ends. The CDR3 consists of 14 residues. In germline, CDR1 is MDHEN, CDR2 SYDVKM. This chain's CDR3 is CASSGLRHNEKLFF. The CDR3 DNA reads as TGTGCCAGCAGTGGTTTGCGGCATAATGAAAAACTGTTTTTT. The whole variable domain, remainder taken from reference TRBV28 and TRBJ1-4, is DVKVTQSSRYLVKRTGEKVFLECVQDMDHENMFWYRQDPGLGLRLIYFSYDVKMKEKGDIPEGYSVSREKKERFSLILESASTNQTSMYLCASSGLRHNEKLFFGSGTQLSVL.

This rearrangement joins TRBV7-9 to TRBJ1-2; D is possibly TRBD1 (6 bases). This CDR3 has 15 residues. Trimming shortened V by 5 bases and J by 2 bases, and 15 bases separated the two germline ends. CDR1 is SEHNR and CDR2 is FQNEAQ in the germline V gene (reference sequence). CDR3 amino acids: CASSVTGTPNYGYTF. CDR3 nucleotides: TGTGCCAGCAGCGTTACCGGGACACCCAACTATGGCTACACCTTC.

CDR3 DNA sequence: TGCGCCAGCAGCTTGGTGGCTTCGAACACCGGGGAGCTGTTTTTT. It encodes CASSLVASNTGELFF. The rearrangement uses TRBV5-1 and TRBJ2-2; no clear D gene. V lost 0 bases, J lost 0 bases, and 6 bases lay in between. The length of the CDR3 is 15 residues. CDR1 SGHRS and CDR2 YFSETQ come from the germline V gene.

V and J are TRBV12-5 and TRBJ2-1; D is perhaps TRBD1 (6 bases). Trimming took 3 bases from V and 4 from J, leaving 16 bases between them. This CDR3 spans 16 amino acids. Germline CDR1 LGHNT, CDR2 FRNRAP. The CDR3, as DNA: TGTGCTAGTGGTTTCAGGGGTAGCAGAAATTACAATGAGCAGTTCTTC. It yields the protein CASGFRGSRNYNEQFF.

This chain uses TRBV5-1 with TRBJ1-1; D unresolved. The CDR3 consists of 13 residues. Trimming cost V 0 bases and J 4 bases, with 7 bases left between them. Germline V gives CDR1 SGHRS, CDR2 YFSETQ. The CDR3 nucleotides are TGCGCCAGCAGCTTGGAGGGCACCACTGAAGCTTTCTTT. It codes for CASSLEGTTEAFF.

This clone was seen once. The rearrangement uses TRBV15 and TRBJ1-1; 8 bases are a match to TRBD1. CDR3 length: 15 residues. CDR1 is LNHNV, CDR2 YYDKDF, per germline (reference sequence). The ends lost 0 bases at V and 1 base at J; junction bases unmatched: 1. CDR3 loop: CATSRDQGANTEAFF. The CDR3 DNA follows: TGTGCCACCAGCAGAGATCAGGGGGCGAACACTGAAGCTTTCTTT.

This clone was detected once. The V call is TRBV20-1, the J call TRBJ2-7; D is perhaps TRBD1 (6 bases). The V gene lost 6 bases and the J gene lost 5 bases, with 11 bases spanning the gap. The CDR3 spans 11 residues. Germline CDR1 and CDR2: DFQATT and SNEGSKA (reference sequence). CDR3 loop: CSATDSHEQYF. DNA for the CDR3: TGCAGTGCCACGGACAGCCACGAGCAGTACTTC.

The V call is TRBV30, the J call TRBJ2-2, with TRBD1 matching 9 bases. The CDR3 consists of 15 residues. Germline values: CDR1 GTSNPN, CDR2 SVGIG (reference sequence). With 0 bases clipped from V and 4 bases from J, the junction kept 3 bases outside the gene matches. The CDR3 reads CAWSVDRGFTGELFF. The DNA for the CDR3 is TGTGCCTGGAGTGTGGACAGGGGTTTCACCGGGGAGCTGTTTTTT.

The gene calls are TRBV11-2 and TRBJ2-1; D remains ambiguous. Germline CDR1 reads SGHAT; CDR2 reads FQNNGV. The CDR3 sequence is 13 residues long. Deletions cut 5 bases from V and 7 bases from J, with 12 bases between. Here the CDR3 reads CASSSRLPNEQFF. CDR3 DNA: TGTGCCAGCAGCAGCCGGCTACCAAATGAGCAGTTCTTC.

The V call is TRBV29-1, the J call TRBJ2-5; the D is unclear. The germline V and J ends were trimmed by 1 base and 5 bases, with 11 bases remaining between them. Germline CDR1 SQVTM, CDR2 ANQGSEA. This CDR3 is built from 13 residues. CDR3 sequence reads: CSVEALAEETQYF. CDR3 coding DNA: TGCAGCGTTGAAGCACTCGCTGAGGAGACCCAGTACTTC.

A single count supports this clone. The chain recombines TRBV19 with TRBJ1-3; D remains unclear. Germline CDR1 and CDR2: LNHDA and SQIVND (reference sequence). V lost 10 bases and J 3 bases, leaving 19 bases between the germline ends. This CDR3 is built from 15 residues. The CDR3 region is CATSAAGLYGNTIYF. The CDR3 DNA sequence: TGTGCCACCTCGGCGGCAGGTCTGTATGGAAACACCATATATTTT.

The chain employs TRBV19 and TRBJ1-1; D is unclear. V was clipped by 5 bases and J by 1 base, with 11 bases between them. This CDR3 comprises 14 residues. Germline V gene lookup returns CDR1 LNHDA and CDR2 SQIVND (reference sequence). CDR3 nucleotide sequence: TGTGCCAGTAGTTTTCGGCGTTCGAACACTGAAGCTTTCTTT. This codes for CASSFRRSNTEAFF.

This sequence joins TRBV6-1 and TRBJ1-1; D is unresolved. The CDR3 has 12 residues. Germline assignment: CDR1 MNHNS and CDR2 SASEGT. Deletions cut 4 bases from V and 0 bases from J, with 3 bases between. The CDR3, as DNA: TGTGCCAGCAGTGGGGTGAACACTGAAGCTTTCTTT. Protein: CASSGVNTEAFF.

The J gene is TRBJ2-7, the V gene TRBV6-5; 9 nucleotides align to TRBD1. V shed 6 bases and J 2 bases; nucleotides not matched to a gene: 5. This CDR3 contains 14 residues. Germline V gives CDR1 MNHEY, CDR2 SVGAGI. The CDR3 sequence: CASSRDRVTYEQYF. The CDR3 nucleotides read TGTGCCAGCAGCCGGGACAGGGTGACCTACGAGCAGTACTTC.